One T cell receptor beta chain is described in this entry. Its specificity is not known. With 60 Vbeta and 13 Jbeta primers, the PCR was carried out. The repertoire was sequenced with immunoSEQ multiplex PCR; TCRdb's copy has only in-frame clones and lacks some. Here the sample spans 99,000 or so clones, approximately 72% being singletons. This record belongs to a study of cytomegalovirus exposure and HLA in healthy donors. CDR3 length equals 14 residues. Trimming removed 0 bases from V and 0 bases from J, with 6 bases in between. Germline V lookup: CDR1 MNHNY, CDR2 SVGAGI (reference sequence). Broader study findings: It was taken for granted in presence/absence analyses that sequencing depth across donors was roughly uniform.

Sequenced sample: PBMCs. The chain is built from TRBV6-6 and TRBJ2-7; D is uncertain. The TCR comes from a young man in good health and CMV-seronegative. The CDR3 DNA sequence: TGTGCCAGCAGTTACTCGCAGTACTCCTACGAGCAGTACTTC. It codes for CASSYSQYSYEQYF.